The present TCR beta chain was sequenced within a study of siplizumab effects on memory and regulatory T cells. CDR1 and CDR2 from the germline V gene are SGDLS and YYNGEE. V trimming: 3 bases; J trimming: 1 base; junction bases outside the gene matches: 2. The CDR3 runs to 15 residues. The table came from immunoSEQ multiplex PCR; TCRdb's copy has only in-frame clones and leaves some out. The sample has approximately 65,000 clones; less than 90% are singletons. Sequenced input: memory CD4+ T cells sorted from blood. The source is a human donor in good health. The V call is TRBV9, the J call TRBJ2-1; TRBD2 matches at 9 bases. The DNA of the CDR3 is TGTGCCAGCAGCGCTACTAGCGGGTCCTACAATGAGCAGTTCTTC. Translating it yields CASSATSGSYNEQFF.